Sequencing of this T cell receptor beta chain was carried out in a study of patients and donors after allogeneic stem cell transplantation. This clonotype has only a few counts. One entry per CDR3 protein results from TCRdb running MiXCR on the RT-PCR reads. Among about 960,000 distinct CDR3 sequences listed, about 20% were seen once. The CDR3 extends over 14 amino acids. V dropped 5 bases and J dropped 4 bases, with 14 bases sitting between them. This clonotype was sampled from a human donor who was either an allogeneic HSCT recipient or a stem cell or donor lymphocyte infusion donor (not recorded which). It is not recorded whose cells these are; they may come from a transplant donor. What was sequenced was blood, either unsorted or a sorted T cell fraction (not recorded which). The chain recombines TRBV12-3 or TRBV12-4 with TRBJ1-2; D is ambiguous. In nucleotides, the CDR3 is TGTGCCAGCAGTCGGGAGACATGGTCCTATGGCTACACCTTC. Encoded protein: CASSRETWSYGYTF.